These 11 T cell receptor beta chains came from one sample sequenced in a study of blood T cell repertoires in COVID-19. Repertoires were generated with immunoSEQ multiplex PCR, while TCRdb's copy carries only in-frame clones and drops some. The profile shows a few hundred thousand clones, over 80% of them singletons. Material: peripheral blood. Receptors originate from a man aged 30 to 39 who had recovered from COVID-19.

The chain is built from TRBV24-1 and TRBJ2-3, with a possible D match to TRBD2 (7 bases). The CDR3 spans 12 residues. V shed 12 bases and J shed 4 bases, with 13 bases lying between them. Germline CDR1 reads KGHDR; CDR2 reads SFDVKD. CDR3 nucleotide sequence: TGTGCCGCTGGGGGGGGCGCAGATACGCAGTATTTT. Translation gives CAAGGGADTQYF.

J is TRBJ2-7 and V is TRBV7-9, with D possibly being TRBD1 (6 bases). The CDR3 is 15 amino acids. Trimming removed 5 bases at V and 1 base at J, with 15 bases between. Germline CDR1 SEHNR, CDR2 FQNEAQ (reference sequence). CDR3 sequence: CASSRSGQSSYEQYF. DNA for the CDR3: TGTGCCAGCAGCCGATCCGGACAGTCATCCTACGAGCAGTACTTC.

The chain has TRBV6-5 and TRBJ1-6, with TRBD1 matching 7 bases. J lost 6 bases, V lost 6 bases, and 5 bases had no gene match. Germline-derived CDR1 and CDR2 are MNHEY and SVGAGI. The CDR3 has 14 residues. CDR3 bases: TGTGCCAGCAGGAAATGGGACAGTAATTCACCCCTCCACTTT. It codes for CASRKWDSNSPLHF.

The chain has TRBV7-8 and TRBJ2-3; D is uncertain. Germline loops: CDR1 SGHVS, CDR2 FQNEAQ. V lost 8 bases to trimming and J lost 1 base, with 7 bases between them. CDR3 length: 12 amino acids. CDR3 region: CASRFGTDTQYF. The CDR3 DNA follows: TGTGCCAGCCGGTTTGGCACAGATACGCAGTATTTT.

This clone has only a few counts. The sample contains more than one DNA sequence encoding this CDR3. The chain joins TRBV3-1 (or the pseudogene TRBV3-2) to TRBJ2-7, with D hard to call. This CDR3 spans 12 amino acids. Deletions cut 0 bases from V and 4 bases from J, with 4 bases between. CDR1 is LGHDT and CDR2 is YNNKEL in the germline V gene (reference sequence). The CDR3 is CASSQDRYEQYF. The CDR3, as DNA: TGTGCCAGCAGCCAAGACCGGTACGAGCAGTACTTC.

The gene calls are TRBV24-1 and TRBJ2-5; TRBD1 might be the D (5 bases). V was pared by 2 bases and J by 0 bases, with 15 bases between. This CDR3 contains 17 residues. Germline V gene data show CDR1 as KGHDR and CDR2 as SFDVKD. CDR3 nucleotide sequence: TGTGCCACCAGTGATTCAGGGCCCCGCCAGTACCAAGAGACCCAGTACTTC. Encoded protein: CATSDSGPRQYQETQYF.

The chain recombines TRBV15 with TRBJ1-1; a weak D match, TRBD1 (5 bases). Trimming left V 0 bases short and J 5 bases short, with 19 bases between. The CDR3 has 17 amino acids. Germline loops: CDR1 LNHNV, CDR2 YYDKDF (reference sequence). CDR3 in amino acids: CATSRDLLGQGGTEAFF. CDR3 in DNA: TGTGCCACCAGCAGAGATCTGTTGGGGCAGGGAGGTACTGAAGCTTTCTTT.

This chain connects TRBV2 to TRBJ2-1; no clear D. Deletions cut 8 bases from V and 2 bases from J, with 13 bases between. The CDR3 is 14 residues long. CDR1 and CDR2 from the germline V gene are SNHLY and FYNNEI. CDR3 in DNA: TGTGCCAGCGGATTAGCTGGAGCCTACAATGAGCAGTTCTTC. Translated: CASGLAGAYNEQFF.

CDR3 residues: CASSLMRGSGANTQYF. CDR3 sequence (DNA): TGTGCCAGCAGCTTAATGCGTGGTAGCGGGGCAAATACGCAGTATTTT. J is TRBJ2-3 and V is TRBV7-9, with TRBD2 matching 8 bases. Unmatched junction bases numbered 11, after V lost 2 bases and J lost 7 bases. Germline values: CDR1 SEHNR, CDR2 FQNEAQ (reference sequence). This CDR3 comprises 16 residues. Using reference TRBV7-9 and TRBJ2-3 for the parts outside the CDR3, the full variable domain is DTGVSQNPRHKITKRGQNVTFRCDPISEHNRLYWYRQTLGQGPEFLTYFQNEAQLEKSRLLSDRFSAERPKGSFSTLEIQRTEQGDSAMYLCASSLMRGSGANTQYFGPGTRLTVL.

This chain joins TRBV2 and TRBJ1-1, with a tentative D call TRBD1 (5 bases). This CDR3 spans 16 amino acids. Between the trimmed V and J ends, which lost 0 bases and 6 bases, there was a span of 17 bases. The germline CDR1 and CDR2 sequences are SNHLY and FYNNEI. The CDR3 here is CASSEADGVWGAEAFF. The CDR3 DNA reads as TGTGCCAGCAGTGAAGCCGACGGGGTTTGGGGGGCTGAAGCTTTCTTT.

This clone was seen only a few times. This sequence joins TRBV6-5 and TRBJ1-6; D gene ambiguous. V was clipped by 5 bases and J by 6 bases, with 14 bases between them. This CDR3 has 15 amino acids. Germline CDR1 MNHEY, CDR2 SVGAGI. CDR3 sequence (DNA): TGTGCCAGCAGTCTGACCTGGGCCGGTAATTCACCCCTCCACTTT. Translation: CASSLTWAGNSPLHF.